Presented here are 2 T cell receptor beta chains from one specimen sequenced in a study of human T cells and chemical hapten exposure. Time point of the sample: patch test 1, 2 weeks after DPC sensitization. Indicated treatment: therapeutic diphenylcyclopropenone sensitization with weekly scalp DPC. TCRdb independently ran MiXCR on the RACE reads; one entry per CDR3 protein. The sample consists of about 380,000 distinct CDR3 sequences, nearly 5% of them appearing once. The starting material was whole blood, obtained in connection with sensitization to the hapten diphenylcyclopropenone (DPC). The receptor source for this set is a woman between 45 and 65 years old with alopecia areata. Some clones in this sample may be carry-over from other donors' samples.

The CDR3 nucleotides are TGTGCCAGCAGTGAACGGACTAGCGGGCTATTCACAGATACGCAGTATTTT. It yields the protein CASSERTSGLFTDTQYF. This chain uses TRBV6-6 with TRBJ2-3, with 11 bases aligning to TRBD2. V lost 5 bases, J lost 2 bases, and 9 bases stayed unmatched. The CDR3 consists of 17 residues. Germline lookup yields CDR1 MNHNY and CDR2 SVGAGI (reference sequence).

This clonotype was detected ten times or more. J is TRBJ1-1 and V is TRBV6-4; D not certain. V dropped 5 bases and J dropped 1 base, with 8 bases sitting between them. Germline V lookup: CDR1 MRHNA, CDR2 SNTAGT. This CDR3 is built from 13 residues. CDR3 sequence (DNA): TGTGCCAGCAGTCGAGAGAGGAACACTGAAGCTTTCTTT. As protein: CASSRERNTEAFF.